The rows below give T cell receptor beta chains drawn from one sample of a study of neurological immune-mediated disorders. TCRdb processed the 5' RACE reads anew with MiXCR; each CDR3 protein has one entry. Among about 43,000 distinct CDR3 sequences listed, 9.5% to 15% were seen once. The sequencing sample was made of PBMCs. All receptors come from a female donor in good health. The CDR3 runs from the conserved cysteine through the conserved F or W. D genes are given only for firm matches. Clone size is given for some rows only: seen once, a few or many times, or a class if the clone is expanded.

V gene	J gene	CDR3 length	clone size	D gene	CDR3 DNA	CDR3 protein
TRBV3-1	TRBJ2-1	17	many	TRBD2	TGTGCCAGCAGCCCGAGGGAGGACGGGAGGGTAAGGAATGAGCAGTTCTTC	CASSPREDGRVRNEQFF
TRBV29-1	TRBJ2-7	12	many	-	TGCAGCGTTGATGGGCAGGGCTACGAGCAGTACTTC	CSVDGQGYEQYF
TRBV5-1	TRBJ2-5	15	many	-	TGCGCCAGCAGCTCGGTCGGGGGTGCCCAAGAGACCCAGTACTTC	CASSSVGGAQETQYF
TRBV5-1	TRBJ2-1	13	-	TRBD1	TGCGCCAGCAGTCTCTTACAGGGGAATGAGCAGTTCTTC	CASSLLQGNEQFF
TRBV5-1	TRBJ2-2	15	many	TRBD2	TGCGCCAGCAGTTCCGGACTAGCCAACACCGGGGAGCTGTTTTTT	CASSSGLANTGELFF
TRBV3-1	TRBJ1-5	15	medium-sized	-	TGTGCCAGCAGCCCGGTGGCGGGTGACAATCAGCCCCAGCATTTT	CASSPVAGDNQPQHF
TRBV12-3/TRBV12-4	TRBJ1-2	13	many	TRBD1	TGTGCCAGCAGACAACAGGGGGCTTCTGGCTACACCTTC	CASRQQGASGYTF
TRBV7-2	TRBJ1-5	16	once	-	TGTGCCAGCAGCTTAGGGAGGGGGACGGGAGGTCAGCCCCAGCATTTT	CASSLGRGTGGQPQHF
TRBV9	TRBJ2-3	13	many	-	TGTGCCAGCAGCCCCCGGACCACAGATACGCAGTATTTT	CASSPRTTDTQYF
TRBV6-1	TRBJ2-1	15	many	TRBD2	TGTGCCAGCAGCCGAGCGGGAGGGTCCTACAATGAGCAGTTCTTC	CASSRAGGSYNEQFF
TRBV5-1	TRBJ2-5	17	once	TRBD2	TGCGCCAGCATCCCAGGTGCTAGCGGTAGACATCAAGAGACCCAGTACTTC	CASIPGASGRHQETQYF
TRBV5-1	TRBJ2-1	14	once	-	TGTGCCAGCAGCCCGGCGTTCTCCTACAATGAGCATTTCTTC	CASSPAFSYNEHFF
TRBV20-1	TRBJ2-7	14	many	TRBD1	TGCAGTGCTAGACCTCGGACAGGCTCCTACGAGCAGTACTTC	CSARPRTGSYEQYF
TRBV4-1	TRBJ2-4	15	many	TRBD2	TGCGCCAGCAGCTCCCGTCTAGCGGGGGAATGGATTCAGTACTTC	CASSSRLAGEWIQYF
TRBV20-1	TRBJ1-4	15	many	-	TGCAGTGCTAGAGACCTCGGGGGACGTAATGAAAAACTGTTTTTT	CSARDLGGRNEKLFF
TRBV29-1	TRBJ1-5	14	many	-	TGCAGCGTTCTAACCACAGGGTACAATCAGCCCCAGCATTTT	CSVLTTGYNQPQHF
TRBV5-1	TRBJ1-1	13	many	-	TGCGCCAGCAGTATTGGGTCGGGCACTGAAGCTTTCTTT	CASSIGSGTEAFF
TRBV6-1	TRBJ2-4	14	many	-	TGTGCCAGCAGTGAAGTTGTCGGGAAAAACATTCAGTACTTC	CASSEVVGKNIQYF
TRBV9	TRBJ2-1	15	many	-	TGTGCCAGCAGCGTAGAGGGGAGACCCTACAATGAGCAGTTCTTC	CASSVEGRPYNEQFF
TRBV20-1	TRBJ2-3	11	many	-	TGCAGTGCTAGTACGACAGATACGCAGTATTTT	CSASTTDTQYF
TRBV20-1	TRBJ2-3	17	many	TRBD2	TGCAGTGCTAGAAAAAGAGGGACTACCTCTGGCACAGATACGCAGTATTTT	CSARKRGTTSGTDTQYF
TRBV5-1	TRBJ1-1	14	many	-	TGCGCCAGCAGCCTGGTGTCACTGAACACTGAAGCTTTCTTT	CASSLVSLNTEAFF
TRBV7-8	TRBJ2-5	11	few	-	TGTGCCAGCAGTCAGGTAGAGACCCAGTACTTC	CASSQVETQYF
TRBV12-3/TRBV12-4	TRBJ2-1	13	many	-	TGTGCCAGCAGTTTTCGGCGGTACAATGAGCAGTTCTTC	CASSFRRYNEQFF
TRBV12-3/TRBV12-4	TRBJ1-5	14	many	-	TGTGCCAGCAGTACTCAGGGTGTTGGCCAGCCCCAGCATTTT	CASSTQGVGQPQHF
TRBV12-3/TRBV12-4	TRBJ1-5	14	many	-	TGTGCCAGCAGTTTCGGGCGGAGCAATCAGCCCCAGCATTTT	CASSFGRSNQPQHF
TRBV5-5	TRBJ1-1	13	medium-sized	-	TGTGCCAGCAGCTGGTCGAGGGGCACTGAAGCTTTCTTT	CASSWSRGTEAFF
TRBV24-1	TRBJ1-4	17	many	-	TGTGCCACCAGTGATTTGAGGGCGGAGGGAACGTACGAAAAACTGTTTTTT	CATSDLRAEGTYEKLFF
TRBV9	TRBJ2-1	15	many	TRBD2	TGTGCCAGCAGCGTAGCCGCGGGAGTCTGGAATGAGCAGTTCTTC	CASSVAAGVWNEQFF
TRBV20-1	TRBJ1-5	13	many	-	TGCAGTGCTACCTGGGCAGACAATCAGCCCCAGCATTTT	CSATWADNQPQHF
TRBV5-6	TRBJ2-5	16	many	TRBD2	TGTGCCAGCAGCTTGGTTCCTAGCGGGAGGGTGCAGACCCAGTACTTC	CASSLVPSGRVQTQYF
TRBV7-3	TRBJ2-6	16	many	TRBD2	TGTGCCAGCAGCTTAGGGGGGGTCTTCGGGGCCAACGTCCTGACTTTC	CASSLGGVFGANVLTF
TRBV5-1	TRBJ1-5	14	many	TRBD1	TGCGCCAGCAGCCCCGGGACAGGGGAACAGCCCCAGCATTTT	CASSPGTGEQPQHF
TRBV6-5	TRBJ2-7	15	many	-	TGTGCCAGCAGCGGCCGGGGGGCAGGGTCCTACGAGCAGTACTTC	CASSGRGAGSYEQYF
TRBV14	TRBJ2-1	15	many	-	TGTGCCAGCAGCCACGGTTATCTCGGGACCAACGAGCAGTTCTTC	CASSHGYLGTNEQFF
TRBV10-3	TRBJ2-7	12	many	TRBD1	TGTGCCACCCAGGGACAGGGGGACGAGCAGTACTTC	CATQGQGDEQYF
TRBV30	TRBJ1-5	19	many	-	TGTGCCTGGAGTGTAAAGGGCTTTGGGGGCATCTATAGCAATCAGCCCCAGCATTTT	CAWSVKGFGGIYSNQPQHF
TRBV5-1	TRBJ2-1	16	many	TRBD2	TGCGCCAGCAGCTTGGCTCGGGGGAGGGCGAACAATGAGCAGTTCTTC	CASSLARGRANNEQFF
TRBV7-2	TRBJ2-1	14	many	-	TGTGCCAGCAGCTTAAGCTCTAGCCGCATTGAGCAGTTCTTC	CASSLSSSRIEQFF
TRBV9	TRBJ1-1	14	many	-	TGTGCCAGCAGCGTAGCAGGGATGAACACTGAAGCTTTCTTT	CASSVAGMNTEAFF
TRBV10-3	TRBJ2-4	16	many	-	TGTGCCATCAGTGAGAGCTCTCCCGGGGCCAAAAACATTCAGTACTTC	CAISESSPGAKNIQYF
TRBV5-6	TRBJ1-1	14	-	-	TGTGCCAGCAGCTTGGAATTTAGGAACACTGAAGCTTTCTTT	CASSLEFRNTEAFF
TRBV29-1	TRBJ1-1	12	-	-	TGCAGCGCCGATTCAGGGAAAACTGAAGCTTTCTTT	CSADSGKTEAFF
TRBV5-1	TRBJ2-5	13	many	TRBD2	TGCGCCAGCAGCGGTAGCGGGATGGAGACCCAGTACTTC	CASSGSGMETQYF
TRBV6-5	TRBJ2-3	15	many	TRBD2	TGTGCCAGCAGCAGCGGGAGAACTAGCACAGATACGCAGTATTTT	CASSSGRTSTDTQYF
TRBV6-2/TRBV6-3	TRBJ2-7	13	many	-	TGTGCCAGCAGCCACCTTAGTCCCTACGAGCAGTACTTC	CASSHLSPYEQYF
TRBV5-1	TRBJ1-2	18	many	TRBD1	TGCGCCAGCAGCAAAAGGACAGGGACTAGGTCGGAAGCCTATGGCTACACCTTC	CASSKRTGTRSEAYGYTF
TRBV12-3/TRBV12-4	TRBJ1-1	14	many	-	TGTGCCAGCAGTCTCCGTGGACCGAACACTGAAGCTTTCTTT	CASSLRGPNTEAFF
TRBV12-3/TRBV12-4	TRBJ2-5	15	many	TRBD2	TGTGCCAGCAGGCCGGGACTAGCGGGGGGGGAGACCCAGTACTTC	CASRPGLAGGETQYF
TRBV29-1	TRBJ2-2	14	many	TRBD2	TGCAGCGTTTATAGCGGGGAACCCACCGGGGAGCTGTTTTTT	CSVYSGEPTGELFF
TRBV7-9	TRBJ1-5	13	many	-	TGTGCCAGCAGCTCGGACAGCAATCAGCCCCAGCATTTT	CASSSDSNQPQHF
TRBV6-2/TRBV6-3	TRBJ2-5	13	-	-	TGTGCCAGCAGTTACGCCAGGCCAGAGACCCAGTACTTC	CASSYARPETQYF
TRBV6-1	TRBJ2-1	15	many	-	TGTGCCAGCAGTTCAAGGCGAAGCTCCTACAATGAGCAGTTCTTC	CASSSRRSSYNEQFF